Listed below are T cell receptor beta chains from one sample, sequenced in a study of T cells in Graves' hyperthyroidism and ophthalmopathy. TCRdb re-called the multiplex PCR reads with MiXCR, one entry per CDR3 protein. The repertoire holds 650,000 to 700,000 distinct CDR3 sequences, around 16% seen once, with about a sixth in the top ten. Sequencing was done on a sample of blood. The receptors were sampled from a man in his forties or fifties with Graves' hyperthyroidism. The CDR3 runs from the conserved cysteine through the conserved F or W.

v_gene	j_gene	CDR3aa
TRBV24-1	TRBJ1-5	CATSDTGAGNQPQHF
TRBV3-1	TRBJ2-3	CASSPRTNTQYF
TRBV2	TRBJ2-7	CASSVYISYEQYF
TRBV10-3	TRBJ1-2	CAISDQTGPAAYGYTF
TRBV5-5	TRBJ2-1	CASSLEATNYILSSYNEQFF
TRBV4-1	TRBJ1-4	CASSQERFGWEKLFF
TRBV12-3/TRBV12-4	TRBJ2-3	CASSFALGRGDTDTQYF
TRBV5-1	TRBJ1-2	CASTPGRAQDYGYTF
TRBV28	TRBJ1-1	CASRGGDSWRRNTEAFF
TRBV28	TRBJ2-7	CASSDDIPSYEQYF
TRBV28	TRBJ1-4	CASSFFLDVPFNEKLFF
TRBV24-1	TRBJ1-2	CATSDPGTGDGYTF
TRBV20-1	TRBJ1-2	CSARDSGTGDNYGYTF
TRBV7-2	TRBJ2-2	CASSLAGIANTGELFF
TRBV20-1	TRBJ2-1	CSASDSGRALNEQFF
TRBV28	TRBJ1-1	CASSLFGGRTEAFF
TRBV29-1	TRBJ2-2	CSVDTAGELFF
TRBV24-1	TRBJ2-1	CATSPARARGEDEQFF
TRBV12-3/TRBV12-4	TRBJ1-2	CASSLAWSNYGYTF
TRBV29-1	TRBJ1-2	CSAAGSRYYGYTF
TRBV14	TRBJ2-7	CASSQALGGEQYF
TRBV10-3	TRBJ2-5	CAINTGGRETQYF
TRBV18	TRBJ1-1	CASSPGQWNTEAFF
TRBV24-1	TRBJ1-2	CATSDIQGIGYTF
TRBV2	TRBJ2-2	CASRGLHTGELFF
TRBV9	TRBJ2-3	CASSVGFTPGDTQYF
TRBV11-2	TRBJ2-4	CASSLDRENIQYF
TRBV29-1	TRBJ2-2	CSVELATGELFF
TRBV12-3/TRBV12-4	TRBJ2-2	CASSFTLPTVQSNTGELFF
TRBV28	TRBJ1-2	CASSLGPNAYGYTF
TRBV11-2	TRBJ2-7	CASSLRPTSGSYEQYF
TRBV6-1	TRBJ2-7	CASSERDRDYEQYF
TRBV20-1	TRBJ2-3	CSARAGTSGTDTQYF
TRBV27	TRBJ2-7	CASSRKGVLAVHRLPYEQYF
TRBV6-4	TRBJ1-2	CASTPGQFNYGYTF
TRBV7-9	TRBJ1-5	CASSSSGQSNQPQHF
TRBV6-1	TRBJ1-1	CASSGTGAEAFF
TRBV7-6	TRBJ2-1	CASSLADVTEQFF
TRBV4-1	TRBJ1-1	CASSPGRAQGTLEAFF
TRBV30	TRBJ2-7	CAWSGVQGVNYEQYF
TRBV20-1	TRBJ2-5	CSVVEQETQYF
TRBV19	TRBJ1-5	CASSILDRGPQPQHF
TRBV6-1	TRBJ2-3	CASSRSEVTDTQYF
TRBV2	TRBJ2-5	CASGGTRTGVLETQYF
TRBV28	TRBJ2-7	CASSFGDSISSYEQYF
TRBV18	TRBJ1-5	CASSSERYQPQHF
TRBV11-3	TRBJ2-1	CASSAEGPLSYNEQFF
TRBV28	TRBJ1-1	CASILNTEAFF
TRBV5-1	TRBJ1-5	CASSIGPSNQPQHF
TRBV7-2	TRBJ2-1	CASRQTGGQNNEQFF
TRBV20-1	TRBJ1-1	CGAREGQVSSEAFF